This record covers a single T cell receptor (beta chain). The CDR3 runs to 15 residues. The germline V gene encodes CDR1 MDHEN and CDR2 SYDVKM. The trim removed 5 bases at V and 8 bases at J, leaving 12 bases unmatched. The data derive from a study of shared clonotypes between healthy human individuals. Clones were sequenced by immunoSEQ multiplex PCR, and TCRdb holds only the in-frame ones, with some missing. The table lists about 690,000 clones, 90% of them singletons, with about 34% in the top ten. This TCR derives from a man aged 18 to 35 in good health. Some clones in this sample may be carry-over from other donors' samples. The V call is TRBV28, the J call TRBJ2-4; 7 bases are shared with TRBD1. Sequencing input: memory CD8+ T cells from PBMCs. Subset indicated: CD45RO+ cells pooled with CCR7-negative TemRA cells. Written as DNA, the CDR3 is TGTGCCAGCAGTCCGAACCCGACAGGGTACGACATTCAGTACTTC. Amino acids: CASSPNPTGYDIQYF.